This T cell receptor beta chain was found in a study of CD8+ T cells in alopecia areata. Study-wide background: Administration of oral tofacitinib to treated patients was at 5 to 10 mg twice daily. Study-level findings and limits: The study found higher clonality in lesional than normal scalp, especially in alopecia totalis/universalis. Persistence in scalp and blood during tofacitinib was observed for many expanded lesional clones.

cDNA prepared by RNA extraction and subsequent reverse transcription served as the template for sequencing. Repertoires were generated with immunoSEQ multiplex PCR, while TCRdb's copy carries only in-frame clones and drops some. The repertoire holds more than 95,000 clones, 61% seen once, with roughly 5% in the top ten. The CDR3 consists of 16 residues. Germline V gene lookup returns CDR1 MNHEY and CDR2 SMNVEV (reference sequence). The V end lost 7 bases, the J end lost 2 bases, and 18 bases lay between the germline ends. In the case of this clone: Its antigen is not known.

Described treatment: oral pan-JAK inhibitor, 5-10 mg twice daily. The TCR originated in a human donor with alopecia areata. The sequencing here drew on CD4+ T cells sorted from blood, taken at week 4, from a patient treated with tofacitinib. This chain links TRBV27 with TRBJ2-1, with D unclear. CDR3 nucleotides: TGTGCCAGCATTCTTAAGACCCCGCCCCCCTACAATGAGCAGTTCTTC. It codes for CASILKTPPPYNEQFF.